This T cell receptor (beta chain) appears in the sequencing data of a study of T cells in women clearing cervical HPV infection. The CDR3 is made up of 14 amino acids. Germline CDR1 is MDHEN and CDR2 is SYDVKM. With 4 bases removed from V and 5 bases from J, the gap between germline ends came to 14 bases. A remark on this clone: The missing CDR3 end, 3 residues past where the read stops, is filled in from the germline J gene.

Sequencing used immunoSEQ multiplex PCR; TCRdb keeps in-frame clones, though not all of them. The sample table sets out fewer than 35,000 clones. The V call is TRBV28, the J call TRBJ2-5, with a tentative D call TRBD1 (6 bases). The sequencing input was blood buffy coat. The sequence was collected from a woman between 18 and 70 years old with a cervical HPV16 infection that either progressed to CIN3+ or cleared (not recorded which). The sequenced CDR3 bases are TGTGCCAGCAGTTCGCACGGACAGTGGGAGACC. Translated, it gives CASSSHGQWET. The whole CDR3 sequence reads CASSSHGQWETQYF.